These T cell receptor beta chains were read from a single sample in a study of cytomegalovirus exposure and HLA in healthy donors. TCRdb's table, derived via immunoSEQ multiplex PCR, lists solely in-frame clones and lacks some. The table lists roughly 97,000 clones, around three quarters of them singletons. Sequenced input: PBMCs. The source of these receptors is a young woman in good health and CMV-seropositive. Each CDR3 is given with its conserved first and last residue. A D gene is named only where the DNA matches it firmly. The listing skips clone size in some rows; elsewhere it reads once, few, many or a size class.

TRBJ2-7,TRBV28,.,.,TGTGCCAGCAGTTTGGGGCCAGGAGGGTACGAGCAGTACTTC,CASSLGPGGYEQYF
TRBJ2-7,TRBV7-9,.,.,TGTGCCAGCAGCTTAGAGGGAGTATCCGAGCAGTACTTC,CASSLEGVSEQYF
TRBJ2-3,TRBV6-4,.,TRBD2,TGTGCCAGCAGTGACGCGGGAGGGGCTGAAGATACGCAGTATTTT,CASSDAGGAEDTQYF
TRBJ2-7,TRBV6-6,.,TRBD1,TGTGCCAGCAGGGGACAGACCGAGACCTACGAGCAGTACTTC,CASRGQTETYEQYF
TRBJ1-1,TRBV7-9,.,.,TGTGCCAGCAGCTTATACGGGAACACTGAAGCTTTCTTT,CASSLYGNTEAFF
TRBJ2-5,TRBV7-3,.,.,TGTGCCAGCAGCTCCCAAGCGGGTCGAGTCGAGACCCAGTACTTC,CASSSQAGRVETQYF
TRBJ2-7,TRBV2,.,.,TGTGCCAGCAGCCTCTCGAGAGAGCAGTACTTC,CASSLSREQYF
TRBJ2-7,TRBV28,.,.,TGTGCCAGCACAGATACCTACGAGCAGTACTTC,CASTDTYEQYF
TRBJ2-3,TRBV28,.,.,TGTGCCAGCAGTCTCCCTACAGGGACCTACCTCACAGATACGCAGTATTTT,CASSLPTGTYLTDTQYF
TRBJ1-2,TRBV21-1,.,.,TGTGCCAGCAGCCCCGTGACCAGGGTACGTCGTGGCTACACCTTC,CASSPVTRVRRGYTF
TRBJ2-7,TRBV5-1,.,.,TGCGCCAGCAGCTTGGAGGGGCTCTTCTACGAGCAGTACTTC,CASSLEGLFYEQYF
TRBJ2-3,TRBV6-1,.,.,TGTGCCAGCAGTGAGCAGGAAAGCACAGATACGCAGTATTTT,CASSEQESTDTQYF
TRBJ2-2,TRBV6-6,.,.,TGTGCCAGCAGTTTTATCAGAGGGGAGCTGTTTTTT,CASSFIRGELFF
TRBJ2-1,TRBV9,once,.,TGTGCCAGCAGCGTATCAGGGTATAATGAGCAGTTCTTC,CASSVSGYNEQFF
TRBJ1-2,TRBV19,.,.,TGTGCCAGTAGCTCGGGACAATGGTATGACTACACCTTC,CASSSGQWYDYTF
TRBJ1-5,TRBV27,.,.,TGTGCCAGCAGTCCCCTTGGGGGGGATCAGCCCCAGCATTTT,CASSPLGGDQPQHF
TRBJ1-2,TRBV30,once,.,TGTGCCTGGAGTAGGGGCTATGGCTACACCTTC,CAWSRGYGYTF
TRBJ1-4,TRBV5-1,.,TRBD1,TGCGCCAGCAGCTTCGGGACAGGGGGTATCGGTGCAACTAATGAAAAACTGTTTTTT,CASSFGTGGIGATNEKLFF
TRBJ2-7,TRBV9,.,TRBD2,TGTGCCAGCAGCGTAGGAGGGACTAGCTCCTACGAGCAGTACTTC,CASSVGGTSSYEQYF
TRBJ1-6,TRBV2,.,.,TGTGCCAGCGCAGGGGCGAATTCACCCCTCCACTTT,CASAGANSPLHF